These 5 T cell receptor beta chains were all obtained from the same sample, sequenced in a study of CD8+CD57+ T cells in acquired aplastic anemia. Genomic DNA constituted the template upon which TCR beta VDJ and CDR3 profiling was performed. TCRdb ran MiXCR on the reads and lists one entry per CDR3 protein. The sample comprises 450,000 to 600,000 distinct CDR3 sequences, around 30% of which are singletons, and less than 0.85% rests with the top ten. All sequencing subjects had displayed CD8+CD57+ cell expansion on flow cytometry. Sequencing was carried out using sorted CD4+, CD8+, or CD8+CD57+ T cells (not recorded which) from PBMCs. All receptors come from a human donor with aplastic anemia.

This clonotype occurred many times. The rearrangement uses TRBV7-8 and TRBJ2-2, with no clear D. This CDR3 region has 15 residues. The ends were cut back, 7 bases at V and 4 bases at J, with 16 bases in the middle. Germline loops: CDR1 SGHVS, CDR2 FQNEAQ. CDR3 DNA: TGTGCCAGCACCCTTGAACGCACGGTCACCGGGGAGCTGTTTTTT. Protein sequence: CASTLERTVTGELFF.

This clonotype was observed a handful of times. This likely comes from a read error, as the CDR3 has no conserved phenylalanine or tryptophan at its end. V is TRBV5-1 and J is TRBJ1-2, with no clear D. The length of the CDR3 is 13 residues. The germline V gene encodes CDR1 SGHRS and CDR2 YFSETQ. Trimming removed 5 bases at V and 6 bases at J, with 14 bases between. The CDR3 reads CASRLAGSDGYTS. The CDR3 DNA reads as TGCGCCAGCAGACTGGCGGGATCCGATGGCTACACCTCC.

This clonotype was found many times. The rearrangement uses TRBV10-3 and TRBJ2-1, with TRBD1 as a possible D gene (5 bases). Germline V gene lookup returns CDR1 ENHRY and CDR2 SYGVKD. The CDR3 is made up of 14 amino acids. V was clipped by 2 bases and J by 5 bases, with 10 bases between them. The CDR3 region has the DNA TGTGCCATCAGTGAGAGCCGACAGCACAATGAGCAGTTCTTC. Translation: CAISESRQHNEQFF.

Notes on this clonotype: Without the conserved terminal phenylalanine or tryptophan, this CDR3 likely stems from a read error. CDR3 loop: CASTYYRGARSKGYTL. CDR3 bases: TGTGCCAGCACCTATTATAGGGGGGCGCGGTCGAAGGGCTACACCCTC. The chain has TRBV11-2 and TRBJ1-2, with a weak D call TRBD1 (6 bases). Germline CDR1 reads SGHAT; CDR2 reads FQNNGV. CDR3 size: 16 residues. Deletions cut 7 bases from V and 8 bases from J, with 26 bases between.

This chain joins TRBV7-2 and TRBJ2-5; 11 nucleotides line up with TRBD2. The V gene's germline CDR1 is SGHTA and CDR2 FQGNSA. This CDR3 is 18 amino acids long. After removal of 0 bases from V and 5 bases from J, the junction contained 11 bases not matched to a gene. CDR3 DNA: TGTGCCAGCAGCTTAGCCTCGGGTAGCGGGGGGGCGGTTGAGACCCAGTACTTC. Its translation: CASSLASGSGGAVETQYF.